This is a list of T cell receptor beta chains from one sample in a study of blood T cell repertoires in COVID-19. Here immunoSEQ multiplex PCR was the method, and the copy in TCRdb shows in-frame clones only, minus some. The table records around 170,000 clones, about four fifths of them present only once. Sequencing input: PBMCs or T cells enriched from blood (not recorded which). These receptors came from a man between 50 and 59 years old who had recovered from COVID-19. Both conserved end residues are part of each CDR3. A D gene is named only where the DNA matches it firmly. Some rows have no size entry. The others give once, few or many, or a class for an expanded clone.

d_call	cdr3_length	clone_size	v_call	j_call	cdr3_aa	cdr3_nt
NA	12	NA	TRBV25-1	TRBJ1-1	CASSGGPGEAFF	TGTGCCAGCAGTGGGGGGCCAGGTGAAGCTTTCTTT
NA	14	NA	TRBV18	TRBJ2-1	CASSPSVAYNEQFF	TGTGCCAGCTCACCAAGCGTTGCTTACAATGAGCAGTTCTTC
NA	13	NA	TRBV2	TRBJ1-5	CASSVSSNQPQHF	TGTGCCAGCAGTGTATCTAGCAATCAGCCCCAGCATTTT
TRBD1	13	NA	TRBV3-1/TRBV3-2	TRBJ1-6	CASSPGDSSPLHF	TGTGCCAGCAGCCCGGGGGACAGTTCACCCCTCCACTTT
TRBD1	16	NA	TRBV7-3	TRBJ1-1	CASSLTGTGGASEAFF	TGTGCCAGCAGCTTAACTGGAACAGGGGGCGCATCCGAAGCTTTCTTT
NA	13	few	TRBV12-3/TRBV12-4	TRBJ1-6	CASSPYPYSPLHF	TGTGCCAGCAGTCCCTATCCCTATTCACCCCTCCACTTT
TRBD2	19	NA	TRBV28	TRBJ2-1	CASSFLALAGGLGNNEQFF	TGTGCCAGCAGTTTTCTGGCTCTAGCGGGGGGGCTTGGGAACAATGAGCAGTTCTTC
TRBD1	14	NA	TRBV19	TRBJ2-2	CASRYRGPSGELFF	TGTGCCAGTAGGTACAGGGGGCCGTCCGGGGAGCTGTTTTTT
NA	12	NA	TRBV6-5	TRBJ1-2	CARDHRCYGYTF	TGTGCCAGAGACCACAGGTGCTATGGCTACACCTTC
NA	16	NA	TRBV18	TRBJ2-3	CASSPYARGQVDTQYF	TGTGCCAGTTCCCCTTATGCCAGGGGCCAAGTAGATACGCAGTATTTT
NA	15	NA	TRBV6-5	TRBJ2-5	CASRNGQVGQETQYF	TGTGCCAGCAGAAACGGACAAGTGGGACAAGAGACCCAGTACTTC
TRBD1	16	NA	TRBV2	TRBJ2-4	CASSEQGAVAKNIQYF	TGTGCCAGCAGTGAACAGGGGGCGGTAGCCAAAAACATTCAGTACTTC
TRBD1	13	NA	TRBV5-1	TRBJ1-2	CASSLRQGKGYTF	TGCGCCAGCAGCCTACGACAGGGTAAAGGCTACACCTTC
NA	17	NA	TRBV19	TRBJ2-7	CASSILPRTGSSYEQYF	TGTGCCAGTAGTATCCTCCCGAGGACGGGGAGCTCCTACGAGCAGTACTTC
NA	16	NA	TRBV15	TRBJ2-4	CATSREPGGGGNIQYF	TGTGCCACCAGCAGAGAACCCGGGGGTGGAGGAAACATTCAGTACTTC
NA	13	NA	TRBV5-6	TRBJ1-1	CASSRFRNTEAFF	TGTGCCAGCAGTCGCTTCAGGAACACTGAAGCTTTCTTT
TRBD1	16	NA	TRBV19	TRBJ1-2	CASTPRSDRRPYGYTF	TGTGCCAGTACCCCGAGGTCGGACAGGCGACCTTATGGCTACACCTTC
NA	14	NA	TRBV18	TRBJ1-1	CASSPRRGRTEAFF	TGTGCCAGCTCTCCCAGGCGGGGGCGCACTGAAGCTTTCTTT
NA	15	NA	TRBV28	TRBJ2-1	CATSGLAVLGNEQFF	TGTGCCACCTCCGGGCTAGCTGTGTTGGGTAATGAGCAGTTCTTC
TRBD1	17	few	TRBV6-2/TRBV6-3	TRBJ1-5	CASSYLRGKGAGQPQHF	TGTGCCAGCAGTTACCTCAGGGGGAAAGGTGCGGGTCAGCCCCAGCATTTT
NA	17	NA	TRBV21-1	TRBJ1-3	CASSLGQGTSSGNTIYF	TGTGCCAGCAGCCTAGGACAGGGGACCAGCTCTGGAAACACCATATATTTT
NA	12	NA	TRBV29-1	TRBJ1-1	CSVSAGYTEAFF	TGCAGCGTTTCAGCAGGTTACACTGAAGCTTTCTTT
TRBD1	17	NA	TRBV5-5	TRBJ1-2	CASSLRDRALFPYGYTF	TGTGCCAGCAGCTTGAGGGACAGGGCTCTTTTTCCCTATGGCTACACCTTC
NA	14	NA	TRBV18	TRBJ2-7	CASSPGMTGYEQYF	TGTGCCAGCTCACCAGGAATGACAGGTTACGAGCAGTACTTC
NA	12	NA	TRBV7-9	TRBJ2-1	CASSLATHEQFF	TGTGCCAGCAGCTTAGCGACACATGAGCAGTTCTTC
NA	17	NA	TRBV27	TRBJ1-5	CASMPRDRSYSNQPQHF	TGTGCCAGCATGCCCCGGGATAGGTCGTATAGCAATCAGCCCCAGCATTTT
TRBD1	18	NA	TRBV7-9	TRBJ1-4	CASSDSGQGALVGEKLFF	TGTGCCAGCAGCGATAGTGGACAGGGGGCCCTTGTTGGTGAAAAACTGTTTTTT
NA	13	NA	TRBV10-3	TRBJ2-5	CAIRGTPSEPQYF	TGTGCCATCAGGGGGACACCATCAGAACCCCAGTACTTC
NA	12	NA	TRBV5-1	TRBJ1-1	CASRDPQGEAFF	TGCGCCAGCAGGGACCCCCAGGGGGAAGCTTTCTTT
NA	16	NA	TRBV7-6	TRBJ1-1	CASSLAPRWGNTEAFF	TGTGCCAGCAGCTTAGCCCCTAGGTGGGGCAACACTGAAGCTTTCTTT
NA	14	NA	TRBV11-2	TRBJ2-5	CASSLDTGKETQYF	TGTGCCAGCAGCTTAGATACGGGGAAAGAGACCCAGTACTTC
TRBD2	15	NA	TRBV6-5	TRBJ2-4	CASSLSGGSTNIQYF	TGTGCCAGCAGTCTTTCGGGGGGGTCTACCAACATTCAGTACTTC
TRBD1	15	NA	TRBV6-5	TRBJ2-7	CASSYTGGRSNEQYF	TGTGCCAGCAGTTACACAGGGGGAAGGTCTAACGAGCAGTACTTC
TRBD1	16	few	TRBV7-9	TRBJ1-4	CASSSSPRGTNEKLFF	TGTGCCAGCAGCTCAAGCCCCAGGGGGACTAATGAAAAACTGTTTTTT
NA	13	NA	TRBV7-9	TRBJ2-3	CASTRPERETQYF	TGTGCCAGCACCCGACCGGAACGGGAGACGCAGTATTTT
NA	14	NA	TRBV13	TRBJ2-4	CASSLRGAKNIQYF	TGTGCCAGCAGCTTACGGGGGGCCAAAAACATTCAGTACTTC
TRBD1	13	NA	TRBV5-4	TRBJ1-2	CASSRDRAYGYTF	TGTGCCAGCAGCAGAGACAGGGCCTATGGCTACACCTTC
TRBD1	13	NA	TRBV30	TRBJ2-7	CAWSAGTDYEQYF	TGTGCCTGGAGTGCCGGGACAGATTACGAGCAGTACTTC
NA	11	NA	TRBV29-1	TRBJ1-3	CSVWRGNTIYF	TGCAGCGTGTGGCGGGGAAACACCATATATTTT
TRBD1	14	NA	TRBV19	TRBJ1-5	CASRATGGNQPQHF	TGTGCCAGTAGAGCCACAGGGGGCAATCAGCCCCAGCATTTT
NA	13	NA	TRBV6-5	TRBJ1-5	CASSSQRGQPQHF	TGTGCCAGCAGTTCCCAGCGGGGTCAGCCCCAGCATTTT
NA	15	NA	TRBV19	TRBJ2-3	CASRDSGRGTDTQYF	TGTGCCAGTAGAGACTCGGGAAGGGGCACAGATACGCAGTATTTT
TRBD2	16	once	TRBV5-5	TRBJ2-5	CASSLVVAGGQETQYF	TGTGCCAGCAGCTTGGTTGTGGCGGGGGGACAAGAGACCCAGTACTTC
TRBD2	15	NA	TRBV6-4	TRBJ2-1	CASSESGGSYNEQFF	TGTGCCAGCAGTGAAAGCGGGGGCTCCTACAATGAGCAGTTCTTC
NA	11	NA	TRBV29-1	TRBJ1-1	CSADTNTEAFF	TGCAGCGCGGACACCAACACTGAAGCTTTCTTT
NA	13	NA	TRBV7-3	TRBJ2-2	CASTPTPTGELFF	TGTGCCAGCACTCCTACCCCGACCGGGGAGCTGTTTTTT
TRBD2	18	NA	TRBV5-4	TRBJ2-1	CASTPKGTSGGSYNEQFF	TGTGCCAGCACCCCTAAAGGGACTAGCGGGGGGTCCTACAATGAGCAGTTCTTC
NA	12	NA	TRBV7-9	TRBJ1-5	CASSLGGQPQHF	TGTGCCAGCAGCTTAGGCGGTCAGCCCCAGCATTTT
NA	18	NA	TRBV9	TRBJ2-3	CASSPSVVLVAPSDTQYF	TGTGCCAGCAGCCCTAGTGTTGTATTGGTGGCCCCATCAGATACGCAGTATTTT
TRBD1	13	NA	TRBV5-6	TRBJ1-2	CASSTRTGEGYTF	TGTGCCAGCAGCACCCGGACAGGGGAAGGCTACACCTTC
TRBD1	15	NA	TRBV4-1	TRBJ1-4	CASSQLQGAVEKLFF	TGCGCCAGCAGCCAACTCCAGGGGGCTGTTGAAAAACTGTTTTTT
NA	15	NA	TRBV6-1	TRBJ1-6	CASSTRGSYNSPLHF	TGTGCCAGCAGTACCAGGGGATCCTATAATTCACCCCTCCACTTT
NA	15	NA	TRBV12-5	TRBJ1-3	CASGLSTVSGNTIYF	TGTGCTAGTGGTTTGTCGACAGTTTCTGGAAACACCATATATTTT
TRBD1	14	few	TRBV10-2	TRBJ2-1	CASNEPTGENEQFF	TGCGCCAGCAACGAACCTACAGGGGAGAATGAGCAGTTCTTC
TRBD1	12	NA	TRBV9	TRBJ1-2	CASSPRTGGYTF	TGTGCCAGCAGCCCCCGGACAGGAGGCTACACCTTC
NA	14	NA	TRBV14	TRBJ2-1	CASSPGVSYNEQFF	TGTGCCAGCAGCCCCGGGGTCTCCTACAATGAGCAGTTCTTC
TRBD1	12	NA	TRBV19	TRBJ1-1	CASRDGTEEAFF	TGTGCCAGTAGGGATGGGACAGAAGAAGCTTTCTTT
TRBD2	15	NA	TRBV7-9	TRBJ2-7	CASSSGTSGVYEQYF	TGTGCCAGCAGCTCCGGGACTAGCGGGGTTTACGAGCAGTACTTC
NA	9	once	TRBV27	TRBJ1-2	CASISGYTF	TGTGCCAGCATATCTGGCTACACCTTC
NA	15	NA	TRBV25-1	TRBJ1-4	CASSAGGATNEKLFF	TGTGCCAGCAGTGCCGGGGGGGCTACCAATGAAAAACTGTTTTTT